This T cell receptor (beta chain) was documented in a study of cytotoxic CD8 clonotypes in ibrutinib-treated CLL. Study-wide results and limits: In comparison with age-matched healthy donors, baseline clonality was higher and tracked circulating CD8+ T-cell counts.

This clone has just a few counts. The antigen is undetermined. The CDR3 runs 14 residues. V gave up 4 bases and J gave up 3 bases, with 12 bases separating them. Germline V CDR1 and CDR2: MRHNA, SNTAGT. Sequencing was performed with immunoSEQ multiplex PCR; in TCRdb, only in-frame clones are kept and a portion is missing. The sample has approximately 35,000 clones, over 70% seen once. The material was PBMCs, obtained at disease progression, from a patient treated with ibrutinib. The chain recombines TRBV6-4 with TRBJ1-2; D perhaps matches TRBD1 (5 bases). The TCR originated in a human donor with chronic lymphocytic leukemia. CDR3 in DNA: TGTGCCAGCAGTGCCGAGTGGGGGGACTATGGCTACACCTTC. It translates to CASSAEWGDYGYTF.